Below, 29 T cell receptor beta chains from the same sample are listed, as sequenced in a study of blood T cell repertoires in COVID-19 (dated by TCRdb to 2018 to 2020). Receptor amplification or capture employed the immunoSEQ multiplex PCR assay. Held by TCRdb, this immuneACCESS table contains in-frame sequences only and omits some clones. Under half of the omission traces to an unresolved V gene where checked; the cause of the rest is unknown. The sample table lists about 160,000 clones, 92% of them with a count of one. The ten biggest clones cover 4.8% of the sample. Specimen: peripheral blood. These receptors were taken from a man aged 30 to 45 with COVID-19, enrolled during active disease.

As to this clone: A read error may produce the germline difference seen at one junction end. DNA for the CDR3: TGTGTCAGCATGGGCGGAGAGGGAAATGAGCAGTTCTTC. Translation: CVSMGGEGNEQFF. The genes are TRBV7-7 and TRBJ2-1, with D possibly TRBD2 on 5 matching bases. CDR1 and CDR2 (germline): SSHAT, FNYEAQ (reference sequence). This CDR3 spans 13 amino acids. Complete variable domain (other parts from reference TRBV7-7 and TRBJ2-1): GAGVSQSPRYKVTKRGQDVTLRCDPISSHATLYWYQQALGQGPEFLTYFNYEAQPDKSGLPSDRFSAERPEGSISTLTIQRTEQRDSAMYRCVSMGGEGNEQFFGPGTRLTVL.

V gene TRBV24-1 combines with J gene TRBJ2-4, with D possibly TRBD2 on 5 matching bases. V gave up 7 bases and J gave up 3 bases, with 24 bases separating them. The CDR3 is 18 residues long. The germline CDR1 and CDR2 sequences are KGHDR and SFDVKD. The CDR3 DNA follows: TGTGCCACCAGCGACCCATCGCGGGCTACCTCTGGCAAAAACATTCAGTACTTC. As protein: CATSDPSRATSGKNIQYF.

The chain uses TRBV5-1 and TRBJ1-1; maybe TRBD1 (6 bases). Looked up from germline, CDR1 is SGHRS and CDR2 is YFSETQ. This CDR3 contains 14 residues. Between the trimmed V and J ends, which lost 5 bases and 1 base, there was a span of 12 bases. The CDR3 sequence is CASSTTGENTEAFF. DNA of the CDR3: TGCGCCAGCAGTACGACAGGAGAGAACACTGAAGCTTTCTTT.

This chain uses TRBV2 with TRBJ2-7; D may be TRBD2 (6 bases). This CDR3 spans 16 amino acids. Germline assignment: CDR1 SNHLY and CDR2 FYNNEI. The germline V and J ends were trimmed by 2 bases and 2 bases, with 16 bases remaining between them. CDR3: CASSESMGLNTYEQYF. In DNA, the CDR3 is TGTGCCAGCAGTGAATCGATGGGACTTAACACCTACGAGCAGTACTTC. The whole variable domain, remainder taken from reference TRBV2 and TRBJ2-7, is EPEVTQTPSHQVTQMGQEVILRCVPISNHLYFYWYRQILGQKVEFLVSFYNNEISEKSEIFDDQFSVERPDGSNFTLKIRSTKLEDSAMYFCASSESMGLNTYEQYFGPGTRLTVT.

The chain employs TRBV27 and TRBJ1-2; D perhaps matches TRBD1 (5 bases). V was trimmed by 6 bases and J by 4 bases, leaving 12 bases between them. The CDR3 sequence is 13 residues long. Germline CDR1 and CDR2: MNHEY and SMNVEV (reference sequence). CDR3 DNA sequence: TGTGCCAGCAGGGGGGGTTCTGGCTATGGCTACACCTTC. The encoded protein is CASRGGSGYGYTF.

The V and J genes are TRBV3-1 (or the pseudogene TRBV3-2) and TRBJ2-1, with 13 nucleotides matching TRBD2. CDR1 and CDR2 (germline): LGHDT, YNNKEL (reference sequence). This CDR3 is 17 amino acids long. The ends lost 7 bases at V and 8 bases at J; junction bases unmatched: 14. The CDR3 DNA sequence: TGTGCCAGCACCCAGGGGACTAGCGGGGACCGGGGCTATGAGCAGTTCTTC. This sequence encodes CASTQGTSGDRGYEQFF.

The CDR3 nucleotides read TGTGCCAGCAGTTCTCACAGGGGATATGGCTACACCTTC. Its translation is CASSSHRGYGYTF. This chain joins TRBV6-5 and TRBJ1-2, with 7 bases lining up with TRBD1. V lost 4 bases and J lost 5; bases outside the gene matches: 4. This CDR3 contains 13 residues. The germline CDR1 and CDR2 sequences are MNHEY and SVGAGI.

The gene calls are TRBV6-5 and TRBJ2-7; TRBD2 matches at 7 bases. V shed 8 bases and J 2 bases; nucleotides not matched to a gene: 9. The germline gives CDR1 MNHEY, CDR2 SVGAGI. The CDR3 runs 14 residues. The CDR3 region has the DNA TGTGCCAGCGCTATGGGCGGGAGCCCCTACGAGCAGTACTTC. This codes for CASAMGGSPYEQYF.

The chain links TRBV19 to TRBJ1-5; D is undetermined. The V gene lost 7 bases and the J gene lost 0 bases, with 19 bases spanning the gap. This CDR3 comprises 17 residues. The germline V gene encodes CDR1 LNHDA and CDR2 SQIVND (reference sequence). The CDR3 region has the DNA TGTGCCAGTACCCAACAAGGAGGCAGCCTTAGCAATCAGCCCCAGCATTTT. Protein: CASTQQGGSLSNQPQHF.

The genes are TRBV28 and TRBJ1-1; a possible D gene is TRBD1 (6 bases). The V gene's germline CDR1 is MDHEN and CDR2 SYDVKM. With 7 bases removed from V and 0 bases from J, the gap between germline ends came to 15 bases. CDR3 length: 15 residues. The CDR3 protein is CASKSTGQLNTEAFF. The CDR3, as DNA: TGTGCCAGCAAATCCACCGGACAGTTGAACACTGAAGCTTTCTTT.

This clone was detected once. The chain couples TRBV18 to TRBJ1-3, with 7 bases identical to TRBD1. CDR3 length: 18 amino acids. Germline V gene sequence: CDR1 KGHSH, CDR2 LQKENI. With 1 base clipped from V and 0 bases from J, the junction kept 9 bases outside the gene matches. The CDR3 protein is CASSPLSGTAGSGNTIYF. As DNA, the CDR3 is TGTGCCAGCTCACCACTTTCCGGGACAGCTGGCTCTGGAAACACCATATATTTT.

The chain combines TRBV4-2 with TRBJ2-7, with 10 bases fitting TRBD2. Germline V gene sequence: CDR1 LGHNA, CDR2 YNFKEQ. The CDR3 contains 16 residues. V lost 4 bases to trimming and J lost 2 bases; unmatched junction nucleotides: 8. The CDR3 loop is CASSRHSGGQTYEQYF. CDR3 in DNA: TGTGCCAGCAGCCGACATAGCGGGGGGCAGACCTACGAGCAGTACTTC.

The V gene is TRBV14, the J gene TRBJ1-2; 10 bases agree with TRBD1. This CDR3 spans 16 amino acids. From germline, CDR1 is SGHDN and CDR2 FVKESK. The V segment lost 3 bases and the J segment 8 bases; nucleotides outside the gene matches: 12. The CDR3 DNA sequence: TGTGCCAGCAGCCAGACAGGGGGCTTTTTCGTACGAGGCTACACCTTC. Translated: CASSQTGGFFVRGYTF.

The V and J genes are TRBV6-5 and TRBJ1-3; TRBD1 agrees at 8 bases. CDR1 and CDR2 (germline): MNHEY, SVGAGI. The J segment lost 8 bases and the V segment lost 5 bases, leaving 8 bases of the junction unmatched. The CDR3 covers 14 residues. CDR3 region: CASSISTGGHTIYF. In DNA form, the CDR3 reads TGTGCCAGCAGTATCTCTACAGGGGGGCACACCATATATTTT.

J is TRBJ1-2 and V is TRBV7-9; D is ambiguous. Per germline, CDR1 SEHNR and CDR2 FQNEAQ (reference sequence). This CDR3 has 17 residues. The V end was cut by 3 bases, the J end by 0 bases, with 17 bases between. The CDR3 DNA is TGTGCCAGCAGCTTGCCTACAAGGGAGGTAGCTAACTATGGCTACACCTTC. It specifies CASSLPTREVANYGYTF.

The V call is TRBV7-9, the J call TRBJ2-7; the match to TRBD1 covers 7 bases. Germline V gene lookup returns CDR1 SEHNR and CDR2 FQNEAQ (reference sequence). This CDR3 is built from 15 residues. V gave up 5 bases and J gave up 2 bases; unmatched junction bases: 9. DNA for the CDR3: TGTGCCAGCAGCCTAGGGGGACAGCTGACCTACGAGCAGTACTTC. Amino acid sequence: CASSLGGQLTYEQYF. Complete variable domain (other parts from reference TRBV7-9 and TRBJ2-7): DTGVSQNPRHKITKRGQNVTFRCDPISEHNRLYWYRQTLGQGPEFLTYFQNEAQLEKSRLLSDRFSAERPKGSFSTLEIQRTEQGDSAMYLCASSLGGQLTYEQYFGPGTRLTVT.

CDR3 DNA: TGTGCCAGCAGTGAATCCAATCTCGGGCGTCGGCGGGGGGGAACCTACAATGAGCAGTTCTTC. The encoded protein is CASSESNLGRRRGGTYNEQFF. The chain employs TRBV6-1 and TRBJ2-1; TRBD2 agrees at 9 bases. J lost 2 bases, V lost 2 bases, and 19 bases had no gene match. The CDR3 sequence is 21 residues long. The germline V gene encodes CDR1 MNHNS and CDR2 SASEGT.

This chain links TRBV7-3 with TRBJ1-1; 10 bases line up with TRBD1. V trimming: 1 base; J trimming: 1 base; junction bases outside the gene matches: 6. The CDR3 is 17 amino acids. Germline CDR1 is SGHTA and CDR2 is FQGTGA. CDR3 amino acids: CASSLSVTGGQNTEAFF. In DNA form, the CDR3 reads TGTGCCAGCAGCTTAAGTGTGACAGGGGGCCAGAACACTGAAGCTTTCTTT. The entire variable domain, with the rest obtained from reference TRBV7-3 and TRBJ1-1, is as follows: GAGVSQTPSNKVTEKGKYVELRCDPISGHTALYWYRQSLGQGPEFLIYFQGTGAADDSGLPNDRFFAVRPEGSVSTLKIQRTERGDSAVYLCASSLSVTGGQNTEAFFGQGTRLTVV.

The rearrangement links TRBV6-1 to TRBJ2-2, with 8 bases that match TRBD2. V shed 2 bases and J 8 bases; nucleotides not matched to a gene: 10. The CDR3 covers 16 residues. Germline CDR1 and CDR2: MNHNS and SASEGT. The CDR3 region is CASSENPAGDLGELFF. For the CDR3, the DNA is TGTGCCAGCAGTGAAAACCCAGCGGGAGACCTAGGGGAGCTGTTTTTT.

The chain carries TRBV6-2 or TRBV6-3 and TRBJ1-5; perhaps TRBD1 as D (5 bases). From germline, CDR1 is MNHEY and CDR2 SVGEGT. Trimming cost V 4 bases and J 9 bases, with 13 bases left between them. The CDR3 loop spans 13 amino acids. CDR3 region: CASSSRQQGPQHF. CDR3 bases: TGTGCCAGCAGTTCCCGCCAGCAGGGGCCCCAGCATTTT.

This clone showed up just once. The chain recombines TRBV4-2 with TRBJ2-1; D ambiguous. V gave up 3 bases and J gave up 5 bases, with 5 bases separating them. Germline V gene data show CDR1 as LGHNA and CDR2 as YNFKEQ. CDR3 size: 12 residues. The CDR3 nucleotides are TGTGCCAGCAGCCAGGCCCACAATGAGCAGTTCTTC. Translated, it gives CASSQAHNEQFF.

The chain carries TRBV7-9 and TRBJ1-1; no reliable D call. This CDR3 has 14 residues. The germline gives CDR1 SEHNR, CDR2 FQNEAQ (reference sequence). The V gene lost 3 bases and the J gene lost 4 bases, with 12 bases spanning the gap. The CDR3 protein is CASSFGRRRTEAFF. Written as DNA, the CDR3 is TGTGCCAGCAGCTTCGGGAGGCGGCGCACTGAAGCTTTCTTT.

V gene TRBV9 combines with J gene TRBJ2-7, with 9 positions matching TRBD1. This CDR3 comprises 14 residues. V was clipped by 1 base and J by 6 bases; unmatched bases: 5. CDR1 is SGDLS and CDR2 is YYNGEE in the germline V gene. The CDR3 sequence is CASSVRGQGAEQYF. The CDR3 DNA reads TGTGCCAGCAGCGTAAGGGGACAGGGAGCCGAGCAGTACTTC.

CDR3 sequence reads: CSAYNTEAFF. The DNA of the CDR3 is TGCAGTGCCTATAACACTGAAGCTTTCTTT. The rearrangement uses TRBV20-1 and TRBJ1-1; D ambiguous. The CDR3 extends over 10 amino acids. The V and J ends lost 6 bases and 2 bases respectively, with 4 bases between them. Germline CDR1 DFQATT, CDR2 SNEGSKA (reference sequence).

CDR3 region: CASSLGRISGNTIYF. The CDR3 DNA is TGTGCCAGCAGCTTAGGGCGGATCTCTGGAAACACCATATATTTT. The rearrangement links TRBV11-2 to TRBJ1-3; D gene unclear. The germline gives CDR1 SGHAT, CDR2 FQNNGV. The V end lost 1 base, the J end lost 0 bases, and 7 bases lay between the germline ends. The CDR3 extends over 15 amino acids.

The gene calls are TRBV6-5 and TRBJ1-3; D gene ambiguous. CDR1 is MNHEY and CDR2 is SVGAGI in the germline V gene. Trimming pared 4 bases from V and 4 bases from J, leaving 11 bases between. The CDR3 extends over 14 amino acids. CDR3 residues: CASSLEALGNTIYF. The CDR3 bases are TGTGCCAGCAGTTTAGAGGCTTTGGGAAACACCATATATTTT.

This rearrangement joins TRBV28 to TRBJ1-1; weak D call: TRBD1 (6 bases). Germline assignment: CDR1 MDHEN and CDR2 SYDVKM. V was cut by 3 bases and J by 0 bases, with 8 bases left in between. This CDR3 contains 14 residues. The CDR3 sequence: CASSFAGVNTEAFF. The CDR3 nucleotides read TGTGCCAGCAGTTTTGCAGGGGTGAACACTGAAGCTTTCTTT.

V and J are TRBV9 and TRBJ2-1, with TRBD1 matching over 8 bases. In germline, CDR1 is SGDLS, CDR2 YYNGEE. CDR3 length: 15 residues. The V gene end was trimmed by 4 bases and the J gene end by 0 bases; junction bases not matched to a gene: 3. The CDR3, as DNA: TGTGCCAGCAGCAAGGGACAGGTCTCCTACAATGAGCAGTTCTTC. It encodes CASSKGQVSYNEQFF.

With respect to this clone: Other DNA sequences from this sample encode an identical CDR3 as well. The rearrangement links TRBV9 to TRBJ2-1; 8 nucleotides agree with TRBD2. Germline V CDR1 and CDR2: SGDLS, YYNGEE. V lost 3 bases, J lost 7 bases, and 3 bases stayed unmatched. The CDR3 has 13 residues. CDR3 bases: TGTGCCAGCAGCGGGACTAGCCGGAATGAGCAGTTCTTC. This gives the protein CASSGTSRNEQFF.